The 25 T cell receptor beta chains reported below all come from one sample, sequenced in a study of beta chain features in type 1 diabetes. The study, taken as a whole, reports: When Type 1 diabetes patients were examined, their TCRB CDR3s proved moderately but significantly shorter in all four CD4+ subsets.

Reverse transcription of all isolated RNA meant that expressed TCRB transcripts were sequenced. The assay was immunoSEQ multiplex PCR, and TCRdb's table has in-frame clones only and misses some. The sample contains 20,000 to 25,000 clones, more than 45% of which appear only once. For these TCRs, the target antigens are not known. Sequences were obtained from stem cell memory CD4+ T cells from blood. These receptor sequences come from a young man with type 1 diabetes.

The chain couples TRBV5-1 to TRBJ2-6; TRBD1 agrees at 8 bases. The V gene's germline CDR1 is SGHRS and CDR2 YFSETQ. This CDR3 has 18 residues. V dropped 0 bases and J dropped 0; count of bases not matched to a gene: 5. CDR3 coding DNA: TGCGCCAGCAGCTTGGATGGACAGGGAAACTCTGGGGCCAACGTCCTGACTTTC. Translated, it gives CASSLDGQGNSGANVLTF.

V gene TRBV7-6 combines with J gene TRBJ2-7; 9 nucleotides agree with TRBD1. The CDR3 consists of 14 residues. V gave up 5 bases and J gave up 6 bases; unmatched junction bases: 8. The germline gives CDR1 SGHVS, CDR2 FNYEAQ. Here the CDR3 reads CASSPTQGAREQYF. In nucleotides, the CDR3 is TGTGCCAGCAGCCCAACACAGGGGGCGCGCGAGCAGTACTTC.

The rearrangement joins TRBV30 to TRBJ2-1; TRBD2 matches at 14 bases. The CDR3 consists of 14 residues. Germline-derived CDR1 and CDR2 are GTSNPN and SVGIG (reference sequence). V gave up 1 base and J gave up 15 bases; unmatched junction bases: 8. CDR3 amino acids: CAWSAGTSGGFAFF. As DNA, the CDR3 is TGTGCCTGGAGTGCCGGGACTAGCGGGGGCTTTGCGTTCTTC.

The gene calls are TRBV11-2 and TRBJ2-1, with TRBD2 matching over 11 bases. J was trimmed by 6 bases and V by 6 bases; bases with no gene match: 10. Germline CDR1 reads SGHAT; CDR2 reads FQNNGV. The CDR3 length is 16 residues. CDR3 DNA sequence: TGTGCCAGCAGAAAAACTAGCGGGAGTTTTTTCAATGAGCAGTTCTTC. It codes for CASRKTSGSFFNEQFF.

The gene calls are TRBV6-5 and TRBJ1-3, with a possible D match to TRBD1 (6 bases). Germline V gene lookup returns CDR1 MNHEY and CDR2 SVGAGI. This CDR3 has 15 amino acids. Trimming removed 5 bases from V and 4 bases from J, with 15 bases in between. The CDR3 nucleotides are TGTGCCAGCAGTCTACAACAGGGTGAAGGAAACACCATATATTTT. Translation: CASSLQQGEGNTIYF.

The gene calls are TRBV10-1 and TRBJ2-1, with 7 bases lining up with TRBD1. The germline V gene has CDR1 WNHNN and CDR2 SYGVQD (reference sequence). After removal of 2 bases from V and 0 bases from J, the junction contained 4 bases not matched to a gene. This CDR3 is 16 amino acids long. The CDR3 bases are TGCGCCAGCAGTGAGGATGACAGGGCCTCCTACAATGAGCAGTTCTTC. Translated, it gives CASSEDDRASYNEQFF.

CDR3 coding DNA: TGCAGCGTTGCGGAGCAGTCGATGGAGACCCAGTACTTC. Its protein product is CSVAEQSMETQYF. The rearrangement joins TRBV29-1 to TRBJ2-5; D gene unclear. Per the germline V gene, CDR1 is SQVTM and CDR2 is ANQGSEA. The CDR3 totals 13 residues. V was trimmed by 4 bases and J by 5 bases, leaving 14 bases between them.

In its sample, this clone was seen a few times. The V call is TRBV18, the J call TRBJ2-7, with 7 bases matching TRBD1. This CDR3 comprises 14 residues. The germline CDR1 and CDR2 sequences are KGHSH and LQKENI. Trimming at V came to 5 bases and at J to 0 bases, leaving 4 bases not matched to a gene. The CDR3 region has the DNA TGTGCCAGCTCAACGACAGGGATCTCCTACGAGCAGTACTTC. Translated, it gives CASSTTGISYEQYF.

The chain joins TRBV7-2 to TRBJ2-2; 7 bases fit TRBD2. This CDR3 region has 17 residues. V shed 5 bases and J 5 bases; nucleotides not matched to a gene: 14. Germline V CDR1 and CDR2: SGHTA, FQGNSA. CDR3 sequence: CASSLPLGGSGTGELFF. Here the CDR3 DNA reads TGTGCCAGCAGCCTCCCCCTTGGCGGGAGCGGAACCGGGGAGCTGTTTTTT.

The V call is TRBV2, the J call TRBJ2-7, with D possibly matching TRBD2 (5 bases). Trimming took off 4 bases at V and 3 bases at J, with 19 bases between the two ends. Germline CDR1 and CDR2: SNHLY and FYNNEI. This CDR3 contains 16 residues. In nucleotides, the CDR3 is TGTGCCAGCAGTGCCAGGATAGCCCGCGGGCACTACGAGCAGTACTTC. It specifies CASSARIARGHYEQYF.

The V and J genes are TRBV5-4 and TRBJ2-7, with 10 bases lining up with TRBD2. CDR3 length: 18 residues. The V gene's germline CDR1 is SGHNT and CDR2 YYREEE (reference sequence). The ends lost 2 bases at V and 4 bases at J; junction bases unmatched: 15. CDR3: CASSLSAGGPAVGYEQYF. Here the CDR3 DNA reads TGTGCCAGCAGCTTATCAGCGGGGGGGCCGGCCGTCGGGTACGAGCAGTACTTC.

V is TRBV4-2 and J is TRBJ2-7, with TRBD2 identical over 13 bases. CDR1 and CDR2 (germline): LGHNA, YNFKEQ. V lost 3 bases, J lost 4 bases, and 9 bases stayed unmatched. There are 17 residues in the CDR3. The CDR3 reads CASSHGLAGANDYEQYF. The CDR3 DNA is TGTGCCAGCAGCCACGGACTAGCGGGGGCAAACGATTACGAGCAGTACTTC.

The chain has TRBV2 and TRBJ1-5; tentative D call: TRBD1 (5 bases). Germline V gene data show CDR1 as SNHLY and CDR2 as FYNNEI. The CDR3 runs 13 residues. Between the trimmed V and J ends, which lost 7 bases and 4 bases, there was a span of 11 bases. DNA of the CDR3: TGTGCCAGCACGCGGGGGAGTAATCAGCCCCAGCATTTT. Its protein is CASTRGSNQPQHF.

The chain carries TRBV10-3 and TRBJ1-1; D perhaps matches TRBD1 (5 bases). The CDR3 spans 15 residues. The germline V gene has CDR1 ENHRY and CDR2 SYGVKD. V was cut by 7 bases and J by 4 bases, with 19 bases left in between. CDR3 DNA: TGTGCCATCAATTCAGGAAGGACATCGGTCACTGAAGCTTTCTTT. Its translation: CAINSGRTSVTEAFF.

In this sample, this clone turned up a few times. The chain employs TRBV5-1 and TRBJ2-1; 7 bases fit TRBD2. Germline assignment: CDR1 SGHRS and CDR2 YFSETQ. The CDR3 length is 13 residues. The J segment lost 0 bases and the V segment lost 7 bases, leaving 1 base of the junction unmatched. CDR3 residues: CASGGGSYNEQFF. DNA for the CDR3: TGCGCCAGCGGGGGGGGCTCCTACAATGAGCAGTTCTTC.

The chain joins TRBV19 to TRBJ1-2; no reliable D call. CDR1 is LNHDA, CDR2 SQIVND, per germline (reference sequence). V lost 8 bases to trimming and J lost 3 bases, with 10 bases between them. This CDR3 spans 12 amino acids. This CDR3 is CASGLTDYGYTF. CDR3 sequence (DNA): TGTGCCAGTGGCCTTACCGACTATGGCTACACCTTC.

In this sample, this clone turned up a few times. The V call is TRBV5-4, the J call TRBJ2-1; 10 bases line up with TRBD2. The V and J ends lost 4 bases and 4 bases, in that order; junction bases with no gene match: 8. From germline, CDR1 is SGHNT and CDR2 YYREEE (reference sequence). The CDR3 sequence is 16 residues long. CDR3 DNA: TGTGCCAGCAGCCCGGTGACTAGCGGGTCGTACAATGAGCAGTTCTTC. Protein product: CASSPVTSGSYNEQFF.

V usage is TRBV19 and J usage is TRBJ2-5; TRBD2 agrees at 7 bases. The last part of the DNA fits TRBJ2-7 better; the J call may be wrong. CDR3 length: 15 residues. Germline V gene sequence: CDR1 LNHDA, CDR2 SQIVND (reference sequence). CDR3 in DNA: TGTGCCAGTGCTAATCGGGCGGGAGTCGTCCACGAGCAGTACTTC. Translation gives CASANRAGVVHEQYF.

The chain carries TRBV30 and TRBJ1-2, with 8 bases identical to TRBD1. From germline, CDR1 is GTSNPN and CDR2 SVGIG (reference sequence). The J segment lost 7 bases and the V segment lost 2 bases, leaving 15 bases of the junction unmatched. The length of the CDR3 is 16 residues. The CDR3 DNA reads TGTGCCTGGAGTATCCCTACCGGGACAGGTATACTTGGCTACACCTTC. Protein product: CAWSIPTGTGILGYTF.

This chain uses TRBV29-1 with TRBJ1-2, with TRBD1 identical over 9 bases. J gave up 8 bases and V 7 bases, and 5 bases lay outside the gene matches. The CDR3 is 11 residues long. Germline V gene lookup returns CDR1 SQVTM and CDR2 ANQGSEA. In DNA, the CDR3 is TGCAGCGGGTCAACAGGGGGCGGCTACACCTTC. As protein: CSGSTGGGYTF.

In DNA form, the CDR3 reads TGTGCCAGCAGCAAAGGACCTCCGACTAGCGTAGAACAAGAGACCCAGTACTTC. As protein: CASSKGPPTSVEQETQYF. The gene calls are TRBV21-1 and TRBJ2-5; the table's D call of TRBD2 was not tested on the DNA. TRBV21-1 constitutes a pseudogene. This CDR3 comprises 18 residues.

This clone was counted a few times. The chain joins TRBV2 to TRBJ2-4; 7 positions match TRBD1. The junction had 12 bases not matched to a gene; V was cut back by 10 bases and J by 3 bases. The CDR3 length is 15 residues. Germline V gene data show CDR1 as SNHLY and CDR2 as FYNNEI. This CDR3 reads CATAEDRPLKNIQYF. The DNA for the CDR3 is TGTGCCACCGCCGAGGACAGGCCGCTCAAAAACATTCAGTACTTC.

The rearrangement joins TRBV28 to TRBJ2-1; 7 bases are shared with TRBD2. Unmatched junction bases numbered 7, after V lost 1 base and J lost 7 bases. Germline-derived CDR1 and CDR2 are MDHEN and SYDVKM. This CDR3 spans 15 amino acids. CDR3 nucleotides: TGTGCCAGCAGTTTATACGGAGCGGGATCGAATGAGCAGTTCTTC. This sequence encodes CASSLYGAGSNEQFF.

The chain is built from TRBV5-1 and TRBJ2-3; D not certain. Trimming took 1 base from V and 1 from J, leaving 16 bases between them. CDR1 SGHRS and CDR2 YFSETQ come from the germline V gene. This CDR3 comprises 17 residues. CDR3 DNA: TGCGCCAGCAGCTTGAGGAGCAATCTCCGTGGCACAGATACGCAGTATTTT. Translation gives CASSLRSNLRGTDTQYF.

The CDR3 reads CASSPHRTGGETQYF. As DNA, the CDR3 is TGCGCCAGCAGCCCACACAGGACAGGCGGAGAGACCCAGTACTTC. The chain is built from TRBV5-1 and TRBJ2-5, with TRBD1 matching 7 bases. With 4 bases clipped from V and 4 bases from J, the junction kept 10 bases outside the gene matches. There are 15 residues in the CDR3. CDR1 and CDR2 (germline): SGHRS, YFSETQ.